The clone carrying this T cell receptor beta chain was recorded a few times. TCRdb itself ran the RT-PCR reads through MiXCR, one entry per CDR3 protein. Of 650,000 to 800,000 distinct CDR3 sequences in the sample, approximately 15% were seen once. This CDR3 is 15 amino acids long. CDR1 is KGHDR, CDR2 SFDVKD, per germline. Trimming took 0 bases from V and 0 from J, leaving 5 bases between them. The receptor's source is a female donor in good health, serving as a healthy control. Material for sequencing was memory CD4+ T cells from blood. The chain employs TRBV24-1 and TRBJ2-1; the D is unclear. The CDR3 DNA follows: TGTGCCACCAGTGATTTGGCGGACTCCTACAATGAGCAGTTCTTC. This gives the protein CATSDLADSYNEQFF.